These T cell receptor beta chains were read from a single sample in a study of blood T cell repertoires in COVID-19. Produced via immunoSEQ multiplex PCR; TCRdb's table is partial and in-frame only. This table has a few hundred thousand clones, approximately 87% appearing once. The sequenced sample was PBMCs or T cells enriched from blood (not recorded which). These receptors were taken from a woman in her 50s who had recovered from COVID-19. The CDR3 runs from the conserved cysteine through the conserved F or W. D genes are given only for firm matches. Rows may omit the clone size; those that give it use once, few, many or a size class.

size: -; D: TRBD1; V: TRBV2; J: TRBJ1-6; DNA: TGTGCCAGCCAGGGGACAGGGGTAATTTCACCCCTCCACTTT; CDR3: CASQGTGVISPLHF
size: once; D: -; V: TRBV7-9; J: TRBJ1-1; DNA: TGTGCCAGCAGTAGTTTGTTTGAAGCTTTCTTT; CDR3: CASSSLFEAFF
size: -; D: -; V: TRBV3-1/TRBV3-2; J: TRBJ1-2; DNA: TGTGCCAGCAGCCAAGATGTGGGAGGTCACTATGGCTACACCTTC; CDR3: CASSQDVGGHYGYTF
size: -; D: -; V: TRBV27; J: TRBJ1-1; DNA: TGTGCCAGCAGTTTAAGTGAGGGAGTATCACCGGGTTTCTTT; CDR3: CASSLSEGVSPGFF
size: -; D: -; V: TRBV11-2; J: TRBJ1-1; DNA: TGTGCCAGCAGCCCCAGGGGCCTCCTAGGGACTGAAGCTTTCTTT; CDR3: CASSPRGLLGTEAFF
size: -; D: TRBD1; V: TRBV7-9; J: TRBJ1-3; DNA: TGTGCCAGCAGCTTGAACAGGGGGACTGGAAACACCATATATTTT; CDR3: CASSLNRGTGNTIYF
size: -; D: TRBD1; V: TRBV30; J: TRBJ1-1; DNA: TGTGCCTGGAGGCGGACAGGGAACACTGAAGCTTTCTTT; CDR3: CAWRRTGNTEAFF
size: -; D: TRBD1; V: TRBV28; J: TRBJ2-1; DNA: TGTGCCAGCAGTATCCGGGACAGAGCATACAATGAGCAGTTCTTC; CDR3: CASSIRDRAYNEQFF
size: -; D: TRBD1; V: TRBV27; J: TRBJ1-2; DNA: TGTGCCAGCAGAATCCGGGACAGCGCTAACTATGGCTACACCTTC; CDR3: CASRIRDSANYGYTF
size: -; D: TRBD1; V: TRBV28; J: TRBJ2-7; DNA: TGTGCCAGCAGACTCGGACAGGGGGTAGGTTACGAGCAGTACTTC; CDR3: CASRLGQGVGYEQYF
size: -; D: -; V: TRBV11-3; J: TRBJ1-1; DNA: TGTGCCAGCAGTAAAGTATCGGACACTGAAGCTTTCTTT; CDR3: CASSKVSDTEAFF
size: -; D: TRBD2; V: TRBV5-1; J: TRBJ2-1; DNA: TGCGCCAGCAGCTTGGGGACTAGCGGGGCCTCCTACAATGAGCAGTTCTTC; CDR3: CASSLGTSGASYNEQFF
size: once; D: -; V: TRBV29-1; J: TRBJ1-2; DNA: TGCAGCGTTGAGGACAGATCCTATGGCTACACCTTC; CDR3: CSVEDRSYGYTF
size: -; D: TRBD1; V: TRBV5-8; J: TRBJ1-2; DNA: TGTGCCAGCAGCTTGAGCGACAGGGGCGGCGGCTACACCTTC; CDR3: CASSLSDRGGGYTF
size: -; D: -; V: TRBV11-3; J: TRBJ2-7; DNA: TGTGCCAGCAGCTTGGGTGACAGGAATGGAGAGCAGTACTTC; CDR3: CASSLGDRNGEQYF
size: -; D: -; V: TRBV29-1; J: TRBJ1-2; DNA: TGCAGCGTTGAAAGGACAGCTTCTAGGGTTGACTATGGCTACACCTTC; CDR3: CSVERTASRVDYGYTF
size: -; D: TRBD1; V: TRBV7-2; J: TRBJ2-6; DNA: TGTGCCAGCAGCCCCAACAGGGGTCCTTATTCCAACGTCCTGACTTTC; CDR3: CASSPNRGPYSNVLTF
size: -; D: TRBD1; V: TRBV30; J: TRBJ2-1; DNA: TGTGCCGGGAGATGGGGACAGGGGTATAATGAGCAGTTCTTC; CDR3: CAGRWGQGYNEQFF
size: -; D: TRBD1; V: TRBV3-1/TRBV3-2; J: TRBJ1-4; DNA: TGTGCCAGCAGCCCAGGGACAGGGGGCCTTCTGTTTTTT; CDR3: CASSPGTGGLLFF
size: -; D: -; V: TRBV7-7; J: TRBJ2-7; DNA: TGTGCTAGCAGTTATCCCGGGACACTGACCTACGAGCAGTACTTC; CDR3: CASSYPGTLTYEQYF
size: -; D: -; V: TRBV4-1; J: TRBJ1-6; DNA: TGCGCCAGCAGCCCCGAACAGGGAAGGTATTCACCCCTCCACTTT; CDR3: CASSPEQGRYSPLHF
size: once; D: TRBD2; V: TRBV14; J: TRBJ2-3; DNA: TGTGCCAGCAGCCAATGGGGGGGGTACACAGATACGCAGTATTTT; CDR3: CASSQWGGYTDTQYF
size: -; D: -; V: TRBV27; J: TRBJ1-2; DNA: TGTGCCAGCAGTCTGACAGGAAACTATGGCTACACCTTC; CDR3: CASSLTGNYGYTF
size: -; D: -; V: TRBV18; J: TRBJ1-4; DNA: TGTGCCAGCTCACCCAGGGTAGGCACGGCAACTAATGAAAAACTGTTTTTT; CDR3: CASSPRVGTATNEKLFF
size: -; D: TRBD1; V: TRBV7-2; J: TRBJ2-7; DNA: TGTGCCAGCAGCTCGCCGGGACAGGGGTTCGAGGAGCAGTACTTC; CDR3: CASSSPGQGFEEQYF
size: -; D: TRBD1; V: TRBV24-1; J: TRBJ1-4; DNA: TGTGCCACCAGTGACCCTGCAGGGGGCGCTGAAAAACTGTTTTTT; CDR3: CATSDPAGGAEKLFF
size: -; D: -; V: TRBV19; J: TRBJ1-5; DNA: TGTGCCAGTAGCAAACGGACAGTTCAACATCAGCCCCAGCATTTT; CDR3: CASSKRTVQHQPQHF
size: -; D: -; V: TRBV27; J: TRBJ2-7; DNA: TGTGCGGCCCCCAGGGTCCTATACGAGCAGTACTTC; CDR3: CAAPRVLYEQYF
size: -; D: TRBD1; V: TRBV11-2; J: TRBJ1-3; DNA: TGTGCCAGCAGCTTCGGGACAGGGGTTAGAAACACCATATATTTT; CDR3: CASSFGTGVRNTIYF
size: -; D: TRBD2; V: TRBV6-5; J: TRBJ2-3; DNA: TGTGCCAGCACCCTAGCGGGTTCTGTCACAGATACGCAGTATTTT; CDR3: CASTLAGSVTDTQYF
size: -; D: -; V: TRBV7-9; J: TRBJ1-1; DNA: TGTGCCAGCCCGGACCCCCAGGGGTCCAACACTGAAGCTTTCTTT; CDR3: CASPDPQGSNTEAFF
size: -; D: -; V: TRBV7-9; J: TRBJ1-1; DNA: TGTGCCAGCAGCTTAGTCGGGGAACACACTGAAGCTTTCTTT; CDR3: CASSLVGEHTEAFF
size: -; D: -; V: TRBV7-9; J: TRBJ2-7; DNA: TGTGCCAGCAGCTTAAACGGGGAGCAGTACTTC; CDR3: CASSLNGEQYF
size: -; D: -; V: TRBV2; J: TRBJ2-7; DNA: TGTGCCAGCCGGGACATCTCCTACGAGCAGTACTTC; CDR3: CASRDISYEQYF
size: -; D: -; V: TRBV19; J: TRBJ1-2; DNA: TGTGCCAGTAGCCCCGACAGCTCTTATGGCTACACCTTC; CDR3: CASSPDSSYGYTF
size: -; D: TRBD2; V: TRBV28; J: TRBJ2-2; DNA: TGTGCCAGCCGATTGAGGGCGGGGGGCGCCACCGGGGAGCTGTTTTTT; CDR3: CASRLRAGGATGELFF
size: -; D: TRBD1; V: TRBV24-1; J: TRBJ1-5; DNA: TGTGCCACCAGTGCAGGGGGCTTTTTATCAGGTCAGCCCCAGCATTTT; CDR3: CATSAGGFLSGQPQHF
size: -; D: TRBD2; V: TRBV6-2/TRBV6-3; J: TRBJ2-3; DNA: TGTGCCAGCAGTTACGGCGGGGGTTTCACAGATACGCAGTATTTT; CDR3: CASSYGGGFTDTQYF
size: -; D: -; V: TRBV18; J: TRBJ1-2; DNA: TGTGCCAGTGCTCCGGGAAGAGTCCTTCCATATGGCTACACCTTC; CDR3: CASAPGRVLPYGYTF
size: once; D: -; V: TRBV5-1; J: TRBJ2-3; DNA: TGCGCCAGCAGGTTGGAGTCGGCAGATACGCAGTATTTT; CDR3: CASRLESADTQYF
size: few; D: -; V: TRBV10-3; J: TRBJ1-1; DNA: TGTGCCATCAGTAGCGGGGGGCGTCTTGAAGCTTTCTTT; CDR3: CAISSGGRLEAFF
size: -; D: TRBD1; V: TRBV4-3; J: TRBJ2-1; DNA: TGCGCCAGCAGCCAAGATAGAAGGACAGGGGTAAATGAGCAGTTCTTC; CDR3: CASSQDRRTGVNEQFF
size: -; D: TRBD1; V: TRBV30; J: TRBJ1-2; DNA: TGTGCCTGGAACTACCCAGGGGGCGTCTATGGCTACACCTTC; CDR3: CAWNYPGGVYGYTF
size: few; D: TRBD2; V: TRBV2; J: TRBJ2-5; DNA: TGTGCCAGCAGTGACAGTCTAGCGGGGGGATCAGTGTACTTC; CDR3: CASSDSLAGGSVYF
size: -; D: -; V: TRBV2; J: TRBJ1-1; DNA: TGTGCCAGCAGGCGGGGATTGGGGAACACTGAAGCTTTCTTT; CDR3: CASRRGLGNTEAFF
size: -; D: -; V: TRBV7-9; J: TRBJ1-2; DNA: TGTGCCAGCAGCTTATCACAGAGCTATGGCTACACCTTC; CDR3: CASSLSQSYGYTF
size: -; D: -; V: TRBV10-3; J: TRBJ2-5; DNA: TGTGCCATCAGTCGGGGGAACGGGATTCTCCAAGAGACCCAGTACTTC; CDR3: CAISRGNGILQETQYF
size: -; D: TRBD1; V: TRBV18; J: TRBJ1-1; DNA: TGTGCCAGCTCCCAAGGACAGGGCATAAGTGAAGCTTTCTTT; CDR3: CASSQGQGISEAFF
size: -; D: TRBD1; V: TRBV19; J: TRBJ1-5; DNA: TGTGCCAGTAGCCCCATGGACAGGAGTAGCAATCAGCCCCAGCATTTT; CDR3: CASSPMDRSSNQPQHF
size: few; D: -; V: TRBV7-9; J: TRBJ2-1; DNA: TGTGCCAGCAGCGATAGCGTGGATGAGCAGTTCTTC; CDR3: CASSDSVDEQFF
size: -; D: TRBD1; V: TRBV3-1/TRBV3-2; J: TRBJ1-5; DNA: TGTGCCAGCAGTCCAGGGGGGCATCAGCCCCAGCATTTT; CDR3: CASSPGGHQPQHF
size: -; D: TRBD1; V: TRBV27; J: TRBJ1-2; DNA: TGTGCCAGCAGTTTATCCCCCCAACAGGGGATGATTCGCTACACCTTC; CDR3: CASSLSPQQGMIRYTF
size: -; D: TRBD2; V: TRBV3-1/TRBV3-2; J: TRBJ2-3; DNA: TGTGCCAGCAGCCAAACTAGCGGCCTCACAGATACGCAGTATTTT; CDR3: CASSQTSGLTDTQYF
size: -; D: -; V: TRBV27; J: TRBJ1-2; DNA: TGTGCCAGCAGTTTATACCCAGGAACCTATGGCTACACCTTC; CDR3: CASSLYPGTYGYTF
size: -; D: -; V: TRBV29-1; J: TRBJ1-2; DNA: TGCAGCGTTGACAGGGGAAGGGGTTATGGCTACACCTTC; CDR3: CSVDRGRGYGYTF